This TCR beta chain derives from a study of OX40 agonist ivuxolimab in advanced cancers. Findings of the study overall: Low levels of normalized T-cell clonal expansion also appeared in some nonresponders. Expanded clones were, on average, more numerous among CD8+ T cells than CD4+. Blood T cells, both CD4+ and CD8+, expanded clonally by week 6 at 0.1 to 3.0 mg/kg.

The sample holds one count of this clone. Antigen specificity is unknown. Sequencing was performed with immunoSEQ multiplex PCR; in TCRdb, only in-frame clones are kept and a portion is missing. This sample has tens of thousands of clones, with 65% to 90% found just once. The specimen comprised CD4+ or CD8+ T cells sorted from blood, sampled in a trial of the OX40 agonist ivuxolimab. The clonotype comes from an adult with an advanced solid tumor such as melanoma, head and neck, liver or kidney cancer.

For the CDR3, the DNA is TGTGCCAGCAGTGCGAGGACTTCGGGTGAAAAACTGTTTTTT. Translating gives CASSARTSGEKLFF. The chain joins TRBV2 to TRBJ1-4; no clear D gene. CDR3 length equals 14 residues. Trimming took off 4 bases at V and 7 bases at J, with 13 bases between the two ends. Germline-derived CDR1 and CDR2 are SNHLY and FYNNEI.